What follows are 30 T cell receptor beta chains derived from one specimen sequenced in a study of T cells in Graves' hyperthyroidism and ophthalmopathy. TCR beta CDR3 regions were amplified from RNA transcripts. Researchers ran a first-round RT-PCR on the TCR CDR3 using the HTBI primer set. From the multiplex PCR reads, TCRdb called clonotypes with MiXCR, one entry per CDR3 protein. The profile covers about 500,000 distinct CDR3 sequences, with approximately 48% appearing a single time and 44% taken by the ten largest. The sample comprised peripheral blood or thyroid tissue (not recorded which). The receptor source for this set is an adult woman with Graves' disease, either hyperthyroidism or ophthalmopathy (not recorded which).

This chain connects TRBV11-2 to TRBJ2-2; 13 nucleotides align to TRBD2. Losses at the gene ends were 5 bases for V and 7 bases for J; bases not matched to a gene: 7. CDR3 size: 16 residues. Germline CDR1 reads SGHAT; CDR2 reads FQNNGV. The CDR3 loop is CASSPTSGRASGELFF. The CDR3 DNA sequence: TGTGCCAGCAGCCCCACTAGCGGGAGGGCCAGCGGGGAGCTGTTTTTT.

This clonotype was seen only a few times. The rearrangement joins TRBV10-3 to TRBJ1-2, with TRBD1 identical over 8 bases. CDR3 length: 15 amino acids. Per germline, CDR1 ENHRY and CDR2 SYGVKD. Trimming removed 0 bases from V and 4 bases from J; junction bases left unmatched: 4. DNA of the CDR3: TGTGCCATCAGTGAGTCTGACAGGGGACTCTATGGCTACACCTTC. Translating gives CAISESDRGLYGYTF.

This clonotype was found many times. The chain has TRBV7-2 and TRBJ1-3; TRBD1 might be the D (6 bases). V shed 4 bases and J shed 1 base, with 11 bases lying between them. Germline V lookup: CDR1 SGHTA, CDR2 FQGNSA. The CDR3 has 15 amino acids. Here the CDR3 DNA reads TGTGCCAGCAGCTCCAGGGGTCCTTCTGGAAACACCATATATTTT. This gives the protein CASSSRGPSGNTIYF.

At least ten counts were recorded for this clonotype. The chain couples TRBV24-1 to TRBJ2-5; either TRBD1 or TRBD2 may fit D (6 bases each). Germline V gene data show CDR1 as KGHDR and CDR2 as SFDVKD. This CDR3 region has 13 residues. CDR3 nucleotide sequence: TGTGCTGGGCTCTTGGGGGGCTGCGAGACCCAGTACTTC. The encoded protein is CAGLLGGCETQYF.

Notes on this clonotype: This may come from a read error, since a much larger clone is one base off. The chain couples TRBV11-2 to TRBJ2-7; TRBD1 is a possible D gene (7 bases). The CDR3 runs to 13 residues. Germline V gene data show CDR1 as SGHAT and CDR2 as FQNNGV. The CDR3 is CANSLNRGGEQYF. DNA of the CDR3: TGTGCCAACAGCTTAAACAGGGGAGGCGAGCAGTACTTC.

The V and J genes are TRBV20-1 and TRBJ1-6; D gene ambiguous. Germline V gene data show CDR1 as DFQATT and CDR2 as SNEGSKA (reference sequence). This CDR3 spans 12 amino acids. V was cut by 7 bases and J by 4 bases, with 8 bases left in between. The CDR3 nucleotides are TGCAGTGGGGGATCGTATAATTCACCCCTCCACTTT. It specifies CSGGSYNSPLHF.

Comments on this clonotype: A clone one base away is much larger, so this may be a read error. The chain uses TRBV10-3 and TRBJ2-3; D remains unclear. Germline V gives CDR1 ENHRY, CDR2 SYGVKD. The CDR3 loop spans 16 amino acids. Trimming took off 2 bases at V and 4 bases at J, with 16 bases between the two ends. The DNA for the CDR3 is TGTGCCATCAGTGAGGATGGGCAGGAGTGGTCAGATACGCAGTATTTT. Translating it yields CAISEDGQEWSDTQYF.

With regard to this clonotype: The junction and the germline gene differ at one end; a read error may be behind it. The chain recombines TRBV29-1 with TRBJ2-2; D is perhaps TRBD2 (5 bases). The CDR3 totals 11 residues. CDR1 is SQVTM, CDR2 ANQGSEA, per germline. The CDR3 is CSVRNTGELSW. CDR3 DNA: TGCAGCGTACGGAACACCGGGGAGCTGTCTTGG.

A few counts support this clonotype. The CDR3 bases are TGCGCCAGCATGGGGACTTTTGGTACTGAAGCTTTCTTT. This translates into CASMGTFGTEAFF. The genes are TRBV10-1 and TRBJ1-1; weak D call: TRBD1 (5 bases). The CDR3 has 13 amino acids. Trimming left V 7 bases short and J 5 bases short, with 14 bases between. Germline-derived CDR1 and CDR2 are WNHNN and SYGVQD (reference sequence).

This clonotype was observed at least ten times. The genes are TRBV4-1 and TRBJ2-5; D is possibly TRBD2 (6 bases). CDR1 and CDR2 from the germline V gene are MGHRA and YSYEKL. The CDR3 contains 14 residues. The V and J ends lost 4 bases and 5 bases respectively, with 14 bases between them. The CDR3 reads CASSPRLGGETQYF. CDR3 coding DNA: TGCGCCAGCAGCCCCCGACTTGGAGGGGAGACCCAGTACTTC.

In this sample, this clonotype turned up many times. The chain combines TRBV12-3 or TRBV12-4 with TRBJ1-6; D ambiguous. V lost 7 bases and J lost 10, with 11 bases in between. CDR3 size: 12 residues. The DNA for the CDR3 is TGTGCCAGCAAGATCACTGGGTCACCCCTCCACTTT. It encodes CASKITGSPLHF.

There are many counts of this clonotype. An end of the junction differs from the germline gene, which may be a read error. This chain connects TRBV20-1 to TRBJ1-1, with D unresolved. The V gene's germline CDR1 is DFQATT and CDR2 SNEGSKA (reference sequence). The CDR3 covers 10 residues. The chain's CDR3 is CSANQAEAFF. The CDR3 DNA sequence: TGCAGTGCTAATCAGGCTGAGGCTTTCTTT.

The chain employs TRBV20-1 and TRBJ1-4; D is unclear. CDR3 length equals 15 residues. From germline, CDR1 is DFQATT and CDR2 SNEGSKA (reference sequence). V lost 2 bases and J lost 4, with 14 bases in between. For the CDR3, the DNA is TGCAGTGCTAGAACTGCAGGAACCAATAATGAAAAACTGTTTTTT. It codes for CSARTAGTNNEKLFF.

The CDR3 here is CSVATGADTQYF. The CDR3, as DNA: TGCAGCGTTGCTACTGGCGCGGATACGCAGTATTTT. The rearrangement joins TRBV29-1 to TRBJ2-3; D is ambiguous. With 4 bases removed from V and 6 bases from J, the gap between germline ends came to 11 bases. This CDR3 has 12 amino acids. The germline gives CDR1 SQVTM, CDR2 ANQGSEA.

There are many counts of this clonotype. This chain links TRBV2 with TRBJ2-7; TRBD1 is a possible D gene (6 bases). Per the germline V gene, CDR1 is SNHLY and CDR2 is FYNNEI. The CDR3 covers 18 residues. Trimming shortened V by 1 base and J by 2 bases, and 21 bases separated the two germline ends. The chain's CDR3 is CASSEGLGAGDNTYEQYF. The CDR3 nucleotides read TGTGCCAGCAGTGAAGGGCTAGGGGCAGGGGACAATACCTACGAGCAGTACTTC.

V usage is TRBV20-1 and J usage is TRBJ1-2; TRBD1 is a possible D gene (6 bases). Trimming took off 2 bases at V and 0 bases at J, with 10 bases between the two ends. Germline V gene sequence: CDR1 DFQATT, CDR2 SNEGSKA (reference sequence). This CDR3 is 14 amino acids long. The CDR3: CSARPQGANYGYTF. In DNA, the CDR3 is TGCAGTGCTAGACCACAGGGCGCTAACTATGGCTACACCTTC.

At least ten counts were recorded for this clonotype. The J gene is TRBJ1-2, the V gene TRBV6-1, with D perhaps matching TRBD1 (5 bases). CDR1 MNHNS and CDR2 SASEGT come from the germline V gene. Trimming removed 7 bases from V and 8 bases from J, with 17 bases in between. The CDR3 covers 13 residues. The CDR3 DNA reads TGTGCCAGCATTCCGGCAGGGATCTTGGGCTACACCTTC. Its translation: CASIPAGILGYTF.

Ten or more counts support this clonotype. This chain links TRBV24-1 with TRBJ1-3; D not resolved. The CDR3 runs 12 residues. Trimming removed 8 bases at V and 4 bases at J, with 8 bases between. Germline V gives CDR1 KGHDR, CDR2 SFDVKD. This CDR3 reads CATKCRGNTIYF. The CDR3 DNA reads as TGTGCCACCAAGTGTCGGGGAAACACCATATATTTT.

The chain uses TRBV20-1 and TRBJ1-5, with TRBD1 matching over 9 bases. The germline gives CDR1 DFQATT, CDR2 SNEGSKA (reference sequence). The CDR3 runs to 17 residues. J was trimmed by 0 bases and V by 1 base; bases with no gene match: 7. The CDR3, as DNA: TGCAGTGCTAGAGCCCTCGGGACAGGGCATAGCAATCAGCCCCAGCATTTT. Translation: CSARALGTGHSNQPQHF.

The CDR3 is CASSFEGRAYEQYF. For the CDR3, the DNA is TGCGCCAGCAGCTTCGAGGGGCGGGCCTACGAGCAGTACTTC. The rearrangement links TRBV5-1 to TRBJ2-7, with D perhaps matching TRBD1 or TRBD2 (5 bases each). Looked up from germline, CDR1 is SGHRS and CDR2 is YFSETQ. CDR3 length: 14 amino acids. Trimming stripped 2 bases from V and 2 bases from J, with 11 bases between.

The chain employs TRBV2 and TRBJ1-5, with 10 positions matching TRBD1. Germline lookup yields CDR1 SNHLY and CDR2 FYNNEI. This CDR3 is 16 amino acids long. Trimming at V came to 3 bases and at J to 4 bases, leaving 6 bases not matched to a gene. CDR3 sequence: CASSDPGTGDNQPQHF. The CDR3 DNA reads TGTGCCAGCAGTGACCCTGGGACAGGGGATAATCAGCCCCAGCATTTT. Full variable domain (rest looked up from reference TRBV2 and TRBJ1-5): EPEVTQTPSHQVTQMGQEVILRCVPISNHLYFYWYRQILGQKVEFLVSFYNNEISEKSEIFDDQFSVERPDGSNFTLKIRSTKLEDSAMYFCASSDPGTGDNQPQHFGDGTRLSIL.

This clonotype was detected a few times. The chain carries TRBV11-2 and TRBJ1-4, with TRBD1 matching 8 bases. Trimming took 2 bases from V and 10 from J; bases not matched to a gene: 6. The CDR3 loop spans 14 amino acids. CDR1 and CDR2 from the germline V gene are SGHAT and FQNNGV. CDR3 in DNA: TGTGCCAGCAGCTTACCTCAAGACAGGGGAAAACTGTTTTTT. Translating gives CASSLPQDRGKLFF. Combining the CDR3 with reference TRBV11-2 and TRBJ1-4 gives the whole variable domain EAGVAQSPRYKIIEKRQSVAFWCNPISGHATLYWYQQILGQGPKLLIQFQNNGVVDDSQLPKDRFSAERLKGVDSTLKIQPAKLEDSAVYLCASSLPQDRGKLFFGSGTQLSVL.

This clonotype showed up many times. The chain employs TRBV2 and TRBJ2-2, with D tentatively TRBD1 (6 bases). V shed 6 bases and J shed 7 bases, with 15 bases lying between them. Germline V gives CDR1 SNHLY, CDR2 FYNNEI. The CDR3 spans 14 residues. CDR3 bases: TGTGCCAGCAGGAGCCAGGGGCAATTCGGGGAGCTGTTTTTT. It yields the protein CASRSQGQFGELFF.

The chain uses TRBV5-1 and TRBJ2-7; D remains unclear. Germline CDR1 and CDR2: SGHRS and YFSETQ. The V end lost 1 base, the J end lost 7 bases, and 9 bases lay between the germline ends. This CDR3 has 12 residues. The chain's CDR3 is CASSLRGWEQYF. For the CDR3, the DNA is TGCGCCAGCAGCTTGCGAGGTTGGGAGCAGTACTTC.

This sequence joins TRBV7-6 and TRBJ2-7; D gene unclear. The CDR3 consists of 14 residues. The V gene's germline CDR1 is SGHVS and CDR2 FNYEAQ. Trimming cost V 1 base and J 2 bases, with 9 bases left between them. The CDR3 is CASSLDAETYEQYF. CDR3 nucleotide sequence: TGTGCCAGCAGCTTAGACGCAGAGACCTACGAGCAGTACTTC.

This clonotype was seen at least ten times. The rearrangement joins TRBV28 to TRBJ2-5; a weak D match, TRBD1 (6 bases). With 3 bases removed from V and 3 bases from J, the gap between germline ends came to 14 bases. The CDR3 covers 15 residues. The germline CDR1 and CDR2 sequences are MDHEN and SYDVKM. The CDR3 DNA sequence: TGTGCCAGCAGTTTCCCCTCGACAGGAAAAGAGACCCAGTACTTC. Translating it yields CASSFPSTGKETQYF.

The V and J genes are TRBV7-3 and TRBJ2-7; 8 bases agree with TRBD2. Germline V gene lookup returns CDR1 SGHTA and CDR2 FQGTGA. The ends lost 4 bases at V and 4 bases at J; junction bases unmatched: 6. The CDR3 totals 14 residues. The CDR3 bases are TGTGCCAGCAGCTATGGGACTAGGGCATACGAGCAGTACTTC. The encoded protein is CASSYGTRAYEQYF.

Details on this clonotype: A much larger clone differs from this one at a single base, so this may be a read error. The chain recombines TRBV3-1 with TRBJ1-1, with D tentatively TRBD1 (5 bases). V dropped 4 bases and J dropped 0 bases, with 9 bases sitting between them. This CDR3 has 14 amino acids. Germline-derived CDR1 and CDR2 are LGHDT and YNNKEL (reference sequence). The CDR3 DNA reads as TGTGCCAGCAGCCGAATGACAGTGAACACTGAAGCTTTCTTT. It yields the protein CASSRMTVNTEAFF.

The chain combines TRBV28 with TRBJ2-7; 7 nucleotides match TRBD1. The ends lost 2 bases at V and 7 bases at J; junction bases unmatched: 5. The CDR3 runs 13 residues. Germline V CDR1 and CDR2: MDHEN, SYDVKM. The CDR3 DNA reads TGTGCCAGCAGTTTAACAGGGGCGCGGGAGCAGTACTTC. It specifies CASSLTGAREQYF.

The J gene is TRBJ1-1, the V gene TRBV27, with TRBD1 as a possible D gene (5 bases). Germline V gives CDR1 MNHEY, CDR2 SMNVEV (reference sequence). The ends were cut back, 5 bases at V and 8 bases at J, with 15 bases in the middle. CDR3 length equals 13 residues. In DNA, the CDR3 is TGTGCCAGCAGTCCTCACTCACGGACAGAAGCTTTCTTT. Translation: CASSPHSRTEAFF.